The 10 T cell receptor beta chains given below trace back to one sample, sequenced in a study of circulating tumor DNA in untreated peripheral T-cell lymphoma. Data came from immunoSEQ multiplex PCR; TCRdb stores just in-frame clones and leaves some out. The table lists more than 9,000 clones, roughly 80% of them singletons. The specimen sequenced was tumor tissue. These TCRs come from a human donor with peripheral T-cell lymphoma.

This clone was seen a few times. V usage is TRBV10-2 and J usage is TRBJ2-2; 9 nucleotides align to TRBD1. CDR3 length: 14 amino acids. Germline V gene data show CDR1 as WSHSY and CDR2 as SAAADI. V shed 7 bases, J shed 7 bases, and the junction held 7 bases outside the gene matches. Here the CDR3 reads CASMRTGAYGELFF. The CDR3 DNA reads TGCGCCAGCATGCGGACAGGGGCTTACGGGGAGCTGTTTTTT.

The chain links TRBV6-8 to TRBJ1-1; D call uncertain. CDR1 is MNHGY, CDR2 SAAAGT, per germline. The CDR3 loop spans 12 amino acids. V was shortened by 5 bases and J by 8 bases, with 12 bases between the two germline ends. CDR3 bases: TGTGCCAGCAGTCTGATTAACGCCGAAGCTTTCTTT. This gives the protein CASSLINAEAFF.

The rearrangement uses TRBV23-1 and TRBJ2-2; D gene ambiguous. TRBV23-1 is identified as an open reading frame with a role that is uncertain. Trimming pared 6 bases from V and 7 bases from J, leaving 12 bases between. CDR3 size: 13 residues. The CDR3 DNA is TGCGCCAGCAGCTTGGCCGGTGGCGGGGAGCTGTTTTTT. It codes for CASSLAGGGELFF.

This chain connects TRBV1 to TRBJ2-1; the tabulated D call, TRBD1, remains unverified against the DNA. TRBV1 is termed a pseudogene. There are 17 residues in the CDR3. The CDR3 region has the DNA TGCGCCAGCAGCCCAAATCCTTTTACAGACAGGTACAATGAGCAGTTCTTC. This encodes CASSPNPFTDRYNEQFF.

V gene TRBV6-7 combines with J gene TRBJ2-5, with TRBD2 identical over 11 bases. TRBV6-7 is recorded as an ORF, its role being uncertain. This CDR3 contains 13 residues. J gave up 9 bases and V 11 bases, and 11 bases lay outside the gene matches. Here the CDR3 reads CAVGLAGRGAQYF. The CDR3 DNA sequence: TGTGCCGTCGGACTAGCGGGTCGGGGAGCCCAGTACTTC.

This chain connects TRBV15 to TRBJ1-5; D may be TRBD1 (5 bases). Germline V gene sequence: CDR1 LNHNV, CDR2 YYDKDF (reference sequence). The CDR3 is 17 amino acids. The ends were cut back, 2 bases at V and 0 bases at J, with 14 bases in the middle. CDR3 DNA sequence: TGTGCCACCAGCAGACCTGGGGCGTCGTATAGCAATCAGCCCCAGCATTTT. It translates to CATSRPGASYSNQPQHF.

The CDR3 region is CASSQTSGTLSTDTQYF. The CDR3 nucleotides are TGTGCCAGCAGCCAAACCTCCGGGACACTTAGCACAGATACGCAGTATTTT. This chain joins TRBV14 and TRBJ2-3, with TRBD1 as a possible D gene (6 bases). The CDR3 runs 17 residues. Trimming took off 2 bases at V and 0 bases at J, with 15 bases between the two ends. The germline V gene encodes CDR1 SGHDN and CDR2 FVKESK.

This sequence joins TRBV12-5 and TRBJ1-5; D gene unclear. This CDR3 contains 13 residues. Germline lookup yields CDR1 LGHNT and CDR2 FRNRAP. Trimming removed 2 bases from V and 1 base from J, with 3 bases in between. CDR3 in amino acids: CASGLSSNQPQHF. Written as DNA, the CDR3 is TGTGCTAGTGGTTTGAGCAGCAATCAGCCCCAGCATTTT.

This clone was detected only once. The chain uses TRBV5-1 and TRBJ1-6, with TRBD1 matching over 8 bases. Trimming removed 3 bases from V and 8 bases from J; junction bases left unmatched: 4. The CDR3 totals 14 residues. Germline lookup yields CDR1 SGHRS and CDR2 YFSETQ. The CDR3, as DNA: TGCGCCAGCAGCTGGGGACAGGAGGATTCACCCCTCCACTTT. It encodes CASSWGQEDSPLHF. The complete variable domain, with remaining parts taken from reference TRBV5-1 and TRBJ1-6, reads KAGVTQTPRYLIKTRGQQVTLSCSPISGHRSVSWYQQTPGQGLQFLFEYFSETQRNKGNFPGRFSGRQFSNSRSEMNVSTLELGDSALYLCASSWGQEDSPLHFGNGTRLTVT.

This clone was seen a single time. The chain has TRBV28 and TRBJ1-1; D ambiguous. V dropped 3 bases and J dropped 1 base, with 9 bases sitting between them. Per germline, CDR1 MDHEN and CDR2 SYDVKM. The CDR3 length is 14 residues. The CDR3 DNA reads TGTGCCAGCAGTTTGGCGGAAACGAACACTGAAGCTTTCTTT. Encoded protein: CASSLAETNTEAFF.